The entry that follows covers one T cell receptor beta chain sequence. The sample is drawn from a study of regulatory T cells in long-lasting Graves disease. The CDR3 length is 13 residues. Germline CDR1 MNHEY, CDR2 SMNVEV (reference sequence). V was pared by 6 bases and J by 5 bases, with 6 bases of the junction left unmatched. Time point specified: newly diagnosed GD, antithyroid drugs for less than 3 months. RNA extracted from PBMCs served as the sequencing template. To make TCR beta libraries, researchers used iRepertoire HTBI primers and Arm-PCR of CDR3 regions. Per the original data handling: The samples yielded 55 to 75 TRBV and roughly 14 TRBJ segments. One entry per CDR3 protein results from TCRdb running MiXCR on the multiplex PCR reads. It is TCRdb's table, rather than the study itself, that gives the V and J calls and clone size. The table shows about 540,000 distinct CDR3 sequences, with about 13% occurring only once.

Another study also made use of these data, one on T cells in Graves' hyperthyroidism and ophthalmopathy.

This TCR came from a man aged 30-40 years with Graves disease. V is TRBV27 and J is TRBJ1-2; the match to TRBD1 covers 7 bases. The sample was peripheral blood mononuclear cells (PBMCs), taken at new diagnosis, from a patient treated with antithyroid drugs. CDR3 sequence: CASRAQGFYGYTF. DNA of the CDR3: TGTGCCAGCAGAGCACAGGGGTTTTATGGCTACACCTTC.